This is a list of T cell receptor beta chains from one sample in a study of blood T cell repertoires in COVID-19. Method: immunoSEQ multiplex PCR; TCRdb's copy keeps in-frame clones and lacks some. The data hold some 270,000 clones, with over 80% observed a single time. The sequenced sample was PBMCs or T cells enriched from blood (not recorded which). Every receptor here comes from a woman aged 40 to 55 who had been exposed to COVID-19. CDR3s include the opening cysteine and the closing phenylalanine or tryptophan. The D gene is left open where the match is weak. For some rows the clone size is stated as once, few or many, or as a class when expanded; others skip it.

V	J	size	D	DNA	CDR3
TRBV24-1	TRBJ1-5	.	.	TGTGCCACCAGTGATTTGTCGGGTGGCAATCAGCCCCAGCATTTT	CATSDLSGGNQPQHF
TRBV19	TRBJ1-2	.	.	TGTGCCAGTAGTATCTTCGCAGGTAGGGGCTACACCTTC	CASSIFAGRGYTF
TRBV18	TRBJ2-2	once	TRBD2	TGTGCCAGCTCACCACAGTTGCCAGCGGGAGTATCGGGGGAGCTGTTTTTT	CASSPQLPAGVSGELFF
TRBV5-1	TRBJ2-2	.	TRBD1	TGTGCCAGCAGCGCGACAGGGGGCGGGGGCACCGGGGAGCTGTTTTTT	CASSATGGGGTGELFF
TRBV3-1/TRBV3-2	TRBJ1-4	.	.	TGTGCCAGCAGCGCAGGGGACCCGGGTGAAAAACTGTTTTTT	CASSAGDPGEKLFF
TRBV18	TRBJ2-3	.	.	TGTGCCAGCTCACCAGGGCCGGGGGGCGGAACAGATACGCAGTATTTT	CASSPGPGGGTDTQYF
TRBV9	TRBJ1-1	.	.	TGTGCCAGCAGCGTAGGTATGAACACTGAAGCTTTCTTT	CASSVGMNTEAFF
TRBV7-8	TRBJ1-5	.	TRBD1	TGTGCCAGCAGCTTAGAGGGACAGCCAAATCAGCCCCAGCATTTT	CASSLEGQPNQPQHF
TRBV4-2	TRBJ2-4	.	.	TGTGCCAGCAGCCAAGAGTACAGACAATCCTCCAAAAACATTCAGTACTTC	CASSQEYRQSSKNIQYF
TRBV19	TRBJ1-5	.	.	TGTGCCAGTAGTATAGATATGAGCCAGCCCCAGCATTTT	CASSIDMSQPQHF
TRBV20-1	TRBJ1-2	.	TRBD1	TGCAGTGCTAGTAGACCGATTACAGGGGCCAGCGGCGGCTACACCTTC	CSASRPITGASGGYTF